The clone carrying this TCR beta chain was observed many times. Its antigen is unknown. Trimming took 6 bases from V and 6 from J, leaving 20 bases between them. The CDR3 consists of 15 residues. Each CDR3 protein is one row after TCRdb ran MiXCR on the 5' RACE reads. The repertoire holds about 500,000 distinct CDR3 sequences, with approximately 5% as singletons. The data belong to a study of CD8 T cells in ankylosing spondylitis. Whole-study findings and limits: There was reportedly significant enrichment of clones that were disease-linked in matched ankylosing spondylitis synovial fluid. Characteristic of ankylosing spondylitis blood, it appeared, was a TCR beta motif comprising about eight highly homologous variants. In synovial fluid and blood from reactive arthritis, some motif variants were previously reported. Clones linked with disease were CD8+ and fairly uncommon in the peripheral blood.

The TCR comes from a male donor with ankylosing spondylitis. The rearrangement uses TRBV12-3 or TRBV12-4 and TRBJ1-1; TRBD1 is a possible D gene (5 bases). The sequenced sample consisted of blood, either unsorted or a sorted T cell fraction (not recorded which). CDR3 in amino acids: CASRGDGRWGAEAFF. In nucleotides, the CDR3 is TGTGCCAGCAGGGGGGACGGACGGTGGGGTGCTGAAGCTTTCTTT.